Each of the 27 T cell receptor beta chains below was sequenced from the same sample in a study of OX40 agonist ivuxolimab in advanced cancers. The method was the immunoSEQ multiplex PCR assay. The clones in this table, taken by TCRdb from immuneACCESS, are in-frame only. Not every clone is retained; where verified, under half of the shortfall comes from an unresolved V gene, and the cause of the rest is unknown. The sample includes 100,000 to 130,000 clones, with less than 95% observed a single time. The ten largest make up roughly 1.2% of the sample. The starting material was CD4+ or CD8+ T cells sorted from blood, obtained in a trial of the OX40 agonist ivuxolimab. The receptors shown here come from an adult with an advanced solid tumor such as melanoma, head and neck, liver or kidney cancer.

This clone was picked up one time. CDR3 residues: CASMQVNQPQHF. The CDR3 DNA sequence: TGTGCCAGCATGCAGGTCAATCAGCCCCAGCATTTT. The rearrangement uses TRBV28 and TRBJ1-5; D not resolved. The CDR3 runs to 12 residues. The V end lost 7 bases, the J end lost 3 bases, and 7 bases lay between the germline ends. Per germline, CDR1 MDHEN and CDR2 SYDVKM.

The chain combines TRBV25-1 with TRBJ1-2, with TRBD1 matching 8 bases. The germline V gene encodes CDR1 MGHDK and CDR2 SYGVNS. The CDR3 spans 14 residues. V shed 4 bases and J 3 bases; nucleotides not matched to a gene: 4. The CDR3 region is CASSGSGGYYGYTF. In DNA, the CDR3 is TGTGCCAGCAGTGGCTCAGGGGGCTACTATGGCTACACCTTC.

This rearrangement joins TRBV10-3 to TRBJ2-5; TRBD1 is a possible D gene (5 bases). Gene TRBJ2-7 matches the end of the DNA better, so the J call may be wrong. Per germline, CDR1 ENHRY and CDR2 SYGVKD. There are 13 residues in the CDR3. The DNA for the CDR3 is TGTGCCGGACAATCGGACCAGGCCTACGAGCAGTACTTC. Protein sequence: CAGQSDQAYEQYF.

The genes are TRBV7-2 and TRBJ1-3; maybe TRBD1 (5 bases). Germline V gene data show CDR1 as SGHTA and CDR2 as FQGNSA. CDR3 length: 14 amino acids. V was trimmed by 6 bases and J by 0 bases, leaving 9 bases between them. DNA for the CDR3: TGTGCCAGCAGGGGGCCCCTCTCTGGAAACACCATATATTTT. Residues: CASRGPLSGNTIYF.

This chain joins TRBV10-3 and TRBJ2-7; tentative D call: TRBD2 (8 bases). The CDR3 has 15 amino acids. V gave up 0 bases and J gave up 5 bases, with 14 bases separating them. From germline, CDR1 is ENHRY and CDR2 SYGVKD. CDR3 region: CAISESRGRGDEQYF. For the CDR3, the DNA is TGTGCCATCAGTGAGTCGAGGGGGCGGGGGGACGAGCAGTACTTC.

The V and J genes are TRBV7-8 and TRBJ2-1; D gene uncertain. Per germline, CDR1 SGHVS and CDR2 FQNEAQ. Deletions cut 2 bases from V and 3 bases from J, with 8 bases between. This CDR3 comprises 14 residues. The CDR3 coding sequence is TGTGCCAGCAGCTTAACAGTGAACTACAATGAGCAGTTCTTC. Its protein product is CASSLTVNYNEQFF.

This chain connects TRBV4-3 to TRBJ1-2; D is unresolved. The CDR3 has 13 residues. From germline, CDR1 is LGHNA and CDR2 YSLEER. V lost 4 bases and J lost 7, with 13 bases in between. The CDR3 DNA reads TGCGCCAGCAGCCGGACCGACATGGGTGGCTACACCTTC. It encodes CASSRTDMGGYTF.

The CDR3 here is CASRIPGANTEAFF. The CDR3 nucleotides are TGTGCCAGCAGAATTCCGGGGGCGAACACTGAAGCTTTCTTT. This chain joins TRBV27 and TRBJ1-1; D might be TRBD1 (6 bases). Germline V lookup: CDR1 MNHEY, CDR2 SMNVEV (reference sequence). Trimming left V 6 bases short and J 1 base short, with 12 bases between. The CDR3 is made up of 14 amino acids.

In DNA, the CDR3 is TGTGCCAGCAGTGAAGGGGTTAGGGGGCGCGGGGCACCCCTCCACTTT. Translated: CASSEGVRGRGAPLHF. The chain employs TRBV2 and TRBJ1-6; 7 bases are shared with TRBD1. This CDR3 is built from 16 residues. CDR1 is SNHLY and CDR2 is FYNNEI in the germline V gene. V lost 1 base, J lost 11 bases, and 11 bases stayed unmatched. The complete variable domain, with remaining parts taken from reference TRBV2 and TRBJ1-6, reads EPEVTQTPSHQVTQMGQEVILRCVPISNHLYFYWYRQILGQKVEFLVSFYNNEISEKSEIFDDQFSVERPDGSNFTLKIRSTKLEDSAMYFCASSEGVRGRGAPLHFGNGTRLTVT.

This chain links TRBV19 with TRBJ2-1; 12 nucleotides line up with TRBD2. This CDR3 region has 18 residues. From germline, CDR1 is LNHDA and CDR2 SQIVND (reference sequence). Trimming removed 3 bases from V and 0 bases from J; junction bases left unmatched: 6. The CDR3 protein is CASSIRLAGAFSYNEQFF. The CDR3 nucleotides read TGTGCCAGTAGTATCCGACTAGCGGGAGCGTTCTCCTACAATGAGCAGTTCTTC.

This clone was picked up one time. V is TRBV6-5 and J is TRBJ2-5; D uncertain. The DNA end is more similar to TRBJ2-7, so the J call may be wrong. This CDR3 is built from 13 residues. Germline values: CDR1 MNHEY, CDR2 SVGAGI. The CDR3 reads CASRAATPYEQYF. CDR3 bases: TGTGCCAGCAGGGCTGCCACACCCTACGAGCAGTACTTC.

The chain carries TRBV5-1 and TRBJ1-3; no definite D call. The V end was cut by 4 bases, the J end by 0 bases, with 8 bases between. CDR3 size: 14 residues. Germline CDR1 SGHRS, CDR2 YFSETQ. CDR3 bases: TGCGCCAGCAGCGAACAGAGCTCTGGAAACACCATATATTTT. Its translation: CASSEQSSGNTIYF. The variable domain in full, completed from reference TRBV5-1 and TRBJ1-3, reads KAGVTQTPRYLIKTRGQQVTLSCSPISGHRSVSWYQQTPGQGLQFLFEYFSETQRNKGNFPGRFSGRQFSNSRSEMNVSTLELGDSALYLCASSEQSSGNTIYFGEGSWLTVV.

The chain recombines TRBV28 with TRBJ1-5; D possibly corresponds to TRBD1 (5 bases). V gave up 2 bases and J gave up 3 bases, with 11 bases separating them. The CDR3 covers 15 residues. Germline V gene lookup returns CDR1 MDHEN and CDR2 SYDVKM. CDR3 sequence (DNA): TGTGCCAGCAGTTTAGAAGCAGGGAACAATCAGCCCCAGCATTTT. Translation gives CASSLEAGNNQPQHF. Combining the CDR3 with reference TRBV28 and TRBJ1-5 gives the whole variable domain DVKVTQSSRYLVKRTGEKVFLECVQDMDHENMFWYRQDPGLGLRLIYFSYDVKMKEKGDIPEGYSVSREKKERFSLILESASTNQTSMYLCASSLEAGNNQPQHFGDGTRLSIL.

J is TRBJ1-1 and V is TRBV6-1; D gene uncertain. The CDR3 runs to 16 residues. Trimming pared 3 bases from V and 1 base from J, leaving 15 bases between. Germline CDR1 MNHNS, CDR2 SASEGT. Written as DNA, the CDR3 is TGTGCCAGCAGTGACGGCAGCTCGCCAAAGAACACTGAAGCTTTCTTT. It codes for CASSDGSSPKNTEAFF.

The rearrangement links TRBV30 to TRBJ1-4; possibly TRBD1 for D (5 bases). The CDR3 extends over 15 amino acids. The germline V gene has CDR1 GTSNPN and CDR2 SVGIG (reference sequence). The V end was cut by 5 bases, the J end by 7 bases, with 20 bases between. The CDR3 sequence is CAWGAGRSGFEKLFF. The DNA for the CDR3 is TGTGCCTGGGGGGCGGGGCGGTCTGGATTTGAAAAACTGTTTTTT.

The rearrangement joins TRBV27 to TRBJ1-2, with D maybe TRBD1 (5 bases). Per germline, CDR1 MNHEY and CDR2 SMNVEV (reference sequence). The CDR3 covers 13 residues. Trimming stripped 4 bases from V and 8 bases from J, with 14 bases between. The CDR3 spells CASSSIGGEGYTF. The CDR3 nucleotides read TGTGCCAGCAGTTCCATTGGGGGTGAAGGCTACACCTTC.

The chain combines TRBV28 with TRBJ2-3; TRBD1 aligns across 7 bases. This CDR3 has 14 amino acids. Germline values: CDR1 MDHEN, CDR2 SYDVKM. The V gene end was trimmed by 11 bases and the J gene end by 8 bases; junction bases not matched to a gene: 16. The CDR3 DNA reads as TGTGCCGTGCCGGCAAGTGGGACAGTTGGTACGCAGTATTTT. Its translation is CAVPASGTVGTQYF.

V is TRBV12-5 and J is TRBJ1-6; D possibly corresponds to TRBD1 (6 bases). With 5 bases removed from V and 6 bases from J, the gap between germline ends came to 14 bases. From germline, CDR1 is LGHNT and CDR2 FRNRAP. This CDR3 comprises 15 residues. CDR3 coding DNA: TGTGCTAGTGGTCCACAGGGAGCGGGTAATTCACCCCTCCACTTT. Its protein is CASGPQGAGNSPLHF.

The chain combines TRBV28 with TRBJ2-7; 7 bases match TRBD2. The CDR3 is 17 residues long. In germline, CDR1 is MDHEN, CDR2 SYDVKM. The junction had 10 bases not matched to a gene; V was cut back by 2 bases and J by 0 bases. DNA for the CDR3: TGTGCCAGCAGTTTACCCCTATGGGGGGGTGGCTCCTACGAGCAGTACTTC. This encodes CASSLPLWGGGSYEQYF.

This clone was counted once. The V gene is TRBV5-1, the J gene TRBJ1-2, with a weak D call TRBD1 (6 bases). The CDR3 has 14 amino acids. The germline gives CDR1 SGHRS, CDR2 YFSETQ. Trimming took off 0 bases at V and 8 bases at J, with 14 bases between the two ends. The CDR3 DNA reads TGCGCCAGCAGCTTGGCCTTGACAGGCAGCGGCTACACCTTC. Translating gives CASSLALTGSGYTF. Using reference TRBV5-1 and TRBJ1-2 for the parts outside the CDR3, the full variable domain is KAGVTQTPRYLIKTRGQQVTLSCSPISGHRSVSWYQQTPGQGLQFLFEYFSETQRNKGNFPGRFSGRQFSNSRSEMNVSTLELGDSALYLCASSLALTGSGYTFGSGTRLTVV.

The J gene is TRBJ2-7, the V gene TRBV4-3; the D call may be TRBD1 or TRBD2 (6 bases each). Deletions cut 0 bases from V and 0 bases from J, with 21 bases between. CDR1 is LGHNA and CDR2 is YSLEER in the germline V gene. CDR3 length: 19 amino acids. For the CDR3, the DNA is TGCGCCAGCAGCCAAGAGGGGGGCTCTAGAGGGCGGGACTCCTACGAGCAGTACTTC. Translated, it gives CASSQEGGSRGRDSYEQYF.

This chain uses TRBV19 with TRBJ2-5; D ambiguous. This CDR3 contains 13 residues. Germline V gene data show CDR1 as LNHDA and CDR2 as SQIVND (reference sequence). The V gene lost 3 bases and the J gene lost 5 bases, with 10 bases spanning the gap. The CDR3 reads CASSITLGETQYF. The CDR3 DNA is TGTGCCAGTAGTATCACTCTGGGGGAGACCCAGTACTTC.

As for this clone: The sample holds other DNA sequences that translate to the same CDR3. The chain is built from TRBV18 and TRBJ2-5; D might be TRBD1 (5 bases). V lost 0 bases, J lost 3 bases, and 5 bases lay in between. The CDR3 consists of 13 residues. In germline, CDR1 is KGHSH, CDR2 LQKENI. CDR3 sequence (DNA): TGTGCCAGCTCACCACCAGGGGAAGAGACCCAGTACTTC. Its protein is CASSPPGEETQYF.

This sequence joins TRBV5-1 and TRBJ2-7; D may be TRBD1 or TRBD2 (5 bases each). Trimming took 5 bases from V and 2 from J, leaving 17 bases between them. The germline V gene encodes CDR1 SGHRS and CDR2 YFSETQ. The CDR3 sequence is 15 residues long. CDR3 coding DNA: TGCGCCAGCAGGGCCGATGGGGGATTCCCCTACGAGCAGTACTTC. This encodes CASRADGGFPYEQYF.

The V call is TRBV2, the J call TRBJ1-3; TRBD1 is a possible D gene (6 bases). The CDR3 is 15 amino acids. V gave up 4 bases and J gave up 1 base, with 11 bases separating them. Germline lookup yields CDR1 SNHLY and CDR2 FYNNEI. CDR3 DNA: TGTGCCAGCAGTGGAAACAGGGTGTCTGGAAACACCATATATTTT. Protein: CASSGNRVSGNTIYF.

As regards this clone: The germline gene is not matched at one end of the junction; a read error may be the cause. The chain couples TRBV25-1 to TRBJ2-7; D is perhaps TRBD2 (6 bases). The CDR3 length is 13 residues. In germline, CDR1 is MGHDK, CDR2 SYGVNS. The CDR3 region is CASSGTQDGEQYF. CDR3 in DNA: TGTGCCAGTAGTGGGACTCAAGATGGGGAGCAGTACTTC.

The DNA for the CDR3 is TGTGCCAGCAGTTGGGCAGCGGGAGGTGCGTCTAGCACAGATACGCAGTATTTT. It yields the protein CASSWAAGGASSTDTQYF. The rearrangement joins TRBV28 to TRBJ2-3; the match to TRBD2 covers 9 bases. The germline gives CDR1 MDHEN, CDR2 SYDVKM. After removal of 4 bases from V and 0 bases from J, the junction contained 11 bases not matched to a gene. The CDR3 contains 18 residues.